The 32 T cell receptor beta chains given below trace back to one sample, sequenced in a study of blood T cells in healthy people across ages. Primers used in a second PCR of roughly 6 to 12 cycles were a sample-barcoded 5' primer and a J-beta primer mix. TCRdb reanalysed the 5' RACE reads using MiXCR and keeps one entry per CDR3 protein. The table has hundreds of thousands of distinct CDR3 sequences, about 48% seen once. Sequences were obtained from blood. All receptors derive from a man aged 25-45 years in good health.

The genes are TRBV2 and TRBJ2-3; 7 nucleotides agree with TRBD2. The germline V gene has CDR1 SNHLY and CDR2 FYNNEI. CDR3 size: 11 residues. Trimming took 2 bases from V and 10 from J; bases not matched to a gene: 0. The DNA of the CDR3 is TGTGCCAGCAGTGAAACTAGCGCGCAGTATTTT. Protein sequence: CASSETSAQYF.

The chain combines TRBV6-1 with TRBJ2-4; TRBD2 is a possible D gene (7 bases). The CDR3 runs 16 residues. Looked up from germline, CDR1 is MNHNS and CDR2 is SASEGT. The V and J ends lost 4 bases and 0 bases respectively, with 13 bases between them. CDR3 amino acids: CASSAGGSLAKNIQYF. In DNA, the CDR3 is TGTGCCAGCAGTGCGGGGGGCTCCCTAGCCAAAAACATTCAGTACTTC.

V is TRBV3-1 and J is TRBJ2-1; D remains ambiguous. The germline CDR1 and CDR2 sequences are LGHDT and YNNKEL (reference sequence). This CDR3 comprises 17 residues. Trimming shortened V by 0 bases and J by 0 bases, and 12 bases separated the two germline ends. The CDR3, as DNA: TGTGCCAGCAGCCAAGAAGGATCTTCCCTCTCCTACAATGAGCAGTTCTTC. Translating it yields CASSQEGSSLSYNEQFF.

In its sample, this clonotype was seen a few times. The genes are TRBV20-1 and TRBJ2-7; 14 bases fit TRBD2. Germline trimming cut 4 bases from V and 0 bases from J; bases unmatched to any gene: 11. Looked up from germline, CDR1 is DFQATT and CDR2 is SNEGSKA (reference sequence). The CDR3 runs 18 residues. The CDR3 nucleotides read TGCAGTGCTATCGGGACTAGCGGGGGCGATGTCAGCTCCTACGAGCAGTACTTC. Amino acid sequence: CSAIGTSGGDVSSYEQYF.

The chain couples TRBV12-3 or TRBV12-4 to TRBJ2-4; D is possibly TRBD2 (5 bases). Trimming pared 4 bases from V and 2 bases from J, leaving 12 bases between. The CDR3 contains 15 residues. The CDR3 reads CASSYRTGTKNIQYF. The CDR3 nucleotides read TGTGCCAGCAGTTACCGAACGGGAACCAAAAACATTCAGTACTTC.

The sample holds a few counts of this clonotype. This chain links TRBV6-1 with TRBJ1-2, with a possible D match to TRBD1 (5 bases). V lost 6 bases to trimming and J lost 4 bases, with 9 bases between them. The CDR3 consists of 12 residues. CDR1 is MNHNS and CDR2 is SASEGT in the germline V gene. CDR3 protein: CASRTDIYGYTF. The CDR3 DNA is TGTGCCAGCAGGACAGATATCTATGGCTACACCTTC.

The V and J genes are TRBV5-1 and TRBJ2-7; D is perhaps TRBD1 or TRBD2 (5 bases each). V was clipped by 0 bases and J by 0 bases, with 10 bases between them. CDR1 is SGHRS, CDR2 YFSETQ, per germline. This CDR3 is built from 15 residues. The CDR3 nucleotides are TGCGCCAGCAGCTTGGCCGGGGCGGACTCCTACGAGCAGTACTTC. Translating gives CASSLAGADSYEQYF.

The CDR3 bases are TGTGCCAGCAGCTTGTGGGACAGGGGGTCCTCCTACGAGCAGTACTTC. It yields the protein CASSLWDRGSSYEQYF. The J gene is TRBJ2-7, the V gene TRBV7-2; 11 bases fit TRBD1. CDR1 SGHTA and CDR2 FQGNSA come from the germline V gene. The CDR3 extends over 16 amino acids. The ends lost 3 bases at V and 0 bases at J; junction bases unmatched: 4.

The rearrangement joins TRBV10-3 to TRBJ1-2, with 12 bases aligning to TRBD1. From germline, CDR1 is ENHRY and CDR2 SYGVKD. Unmatched junction bases numbered 11, after V lost 6 bases and J lost 3 bases. This CDR3 has 17 residues. In DNA form, the CDR3 reads TGTGCCATCAGGGGACAGGGGGCTACGAACCCGGACTATGGCTACACCTTC. This encodes CAIRGQGATNPDYGYTF.

V is TRBV7-2 and J is TRBJ2-7; 8 bases are a match to TRBD2. The CDR3 runs 15 residues. Trimming took 3 bases from V and 3 from J; bases not matched to a gene: 7. Looked up from germline, CDR1 is SGHTA and CDR2 is FQGNSA. Here the CDR3 DNA reads TGTGCCAGCAGCTTTTATAGCGGGGAAGACTACGAGCAGTACTTC. This encodes CASSFYSGEDYEQYF.

This clonotype was seen more than once but under ten times. The chain couples TRBV29-1 to TRBJ1-5, with D uncertain. The CDR3 is 12 residues long. The V and J ends lost 4 bases and 1 base respectively, with 5 bases between them. CDR1 and CDR2 (germline): SQVTM, ANQGSEA. CDR3: CSVGSSNQPQHF. The CDR3 DNA reads TGCAGCGTTGGGTCCAGCAATCAGCCCCAGCATTTT.

At least ten counts were recorded for this clonotype. This chain links TRBV20-1 with TRBJ2-7; possible D gene TRBD1, 6 bases. The germline gives CDR1 DFQATT, CDR2 SNEGSKA (reference sequence). The CDR3 loop spans 12 amino acids. With 6 bases removed from V and 4 bases from J, the gap between germline ends came to 13 bases. CDR3 bases: TGCAGTGCGGCGGACAGTGGGTACGAGCAGTACTTC. Translation: CSAADSGYEQYF.

Ten or more counts support this clonotype. This chain uses TRBV12-3 or TRBV12-4 with TRBJ2-3; no clear D. Trimming took off 6 bases at V and 8 bases at J, with 12 bases between the two ends. This CDR3 contains 12 residues. This chain's CDR3 is CASRTTVGTQYF. The CDR3 nucleotides read TGTGCCAGCAGAACCACAGTAGGTACGCAGTATTTT.

The rearrangement uses TRBV5-1 and TRBJ1-1; TRBD1 is a possible D gene (6 bases). CDR1 SGHRS and CDR2 YFSETQ come from the germline V gene. This CDR3 has 14 residues. The germline V and J ends were trimmed by 4 bases and 11 bases, with 21 bases remaining between them. The DNA of the CDR3 is TGCGCCAGCAGCAATTCGACAGGACACCCGGTCGCTTTCTTT. It specifies CASSNSTGHPVAFF.

This clonotype was counted between two and nine times. This rearrangement joins TRBV9 to TRBJ2-1; TRBD2 is a possible D gene (5 bases). The germline V gene encodes CDR1 SGDLS and CDR2 YYNGEE. CDR3 size: 14 residues. The V and J ends lost 1 base and 7 bases respectively, with 12 bases between them. In DNA form, the CDR3 reads TGTGCCAGCAGCGTAAGATGGGAGTGGAATGAGCAGTTCTTC. It yields the protein CASSVRWEWNEQFF.

Regarding this clonotype: A much larger clone lies one base from this, so it may be a read error. The genes are TRBV6-2 or TRBV6-3 and TRBJ2-2; D is unresolved. Trimming removed 2 bases from V and 4 bases from J, with 5 bases in between. Germline lookup yields CDR1 MNHEY and CDR2 SVGEGT. The CDR3 is 13 amino acids. CDR3: CASSYRVTGELFF. The CDR3 DNA reads as TGTGCCAGCAGTTACAGGGTCACCGGGGAGCTGTTTTTT.

The rearrangement links TRBV7-9 to TRBJ2-7, with 10 bases that match TRBD2. The J call is in doubt because the DNA end fits TRBJ2-5 better. CDR1 is SEHNR, CDR2 FQNEAQ, per germline (reference sequence). CDR3 length: 16 amino acids. CDR3 nucleotides: TGTGCCAGCAGCATCAGTAGCGGGGGGCCGCGGGAGACCCAGTACTTC. This sequence encodes CASSISSGGPRETQYF.

The rearrangement links TRBV27 to TRBJ1-1; no clear D. The CDR3 runs to 12 residues. V was pared by 2 bases and J by 9 bases, with 10 bases between. Germline loops: CDR1 MNHEY, CDR2 SMNVEV (reference sequence). CDR3 coding DNA: TGTGCCAGCAGTTTACTCGGGCAGAAAGCTTTCTTT. Its translation is CASSLLGQKAFF.

The table lists this clonotype with a count of one. The chain is built from TRBV20-1 and TRBJ2-5, with TRBD1 matching 7 bases. Unmatched junction bases numbered 9, after V lost 4 bases and J lost 4 bases. In germline, CDR1 is DFQATT, CDR2 SNEGSKA (reference sequence). The CDR3 is 14 amino acids. The CDR3 DNA reads as TGCAGTGCTACCCGAGGGGGCTTTTCAGAGACCCAGTACTTC. Encoded protein: CSATRGGFSETQYF.

This clonotype was detected only a few times. The chain links TRBV9 to TRBJ1-2, with 7 positions matching TRBD1. Losses at the gene ends were 4 bases for V and 6 bases for J; bases not matched to a gene: 9. The CDR3 totals 14 residues. Germline V gene lookup returns CDR1 SGDLS and CDR2 YYNGEE. CDR3 sequence: CASSSNRGNDGYTF. The CDR3 DNA sequence: TGTGCCAGCAGCTCGAACAGGGGAAACGATGGCTACACCTTC.

Notes on this clonotype: The likely explanation is a read error, given a far larger clone one base away. This rearrangement joins TRBV12-3 or TRBV12-4 to TRBJ2-3; D is perhaps TRBD1 (5 bases). The CDR3 is made up of 13 amino acids. CDR3 sequence reads: CVSSLTGTDTQYF. Written as DNA, the CDR3 is TGTGTCAGCAGTCTGACAGGCACAGATACGCAGTATTTT.

The chain links TRBV7-2 to TRBJ1-2, with D unclear. Germline CDR1 reads SGHTA; CDR2 reads FQGNSA. V was pared by 1 base and J by 5 bases, with 11 bases between. The length of the CDR3 is 14 residues. CDR3 loop: CASSLEGSAYGYTF. The CDR3 DNA sequence: TGTGCCAGCAGCTTAGAGGGTTCGGCTTATGGCTACACCTTC.

The chain is built from TRBV12-3 or TRBV12-4 and TRBJ1-1, with D perhaps matching TRBD1 (5 bases). V was pared by 6 bases and J by 0 bases, with 14 bases between. This CDR3 comprises 15 residues. The CDR3 DNA follows: TGTGCCAGCAGCCCACCGGGACTGATGAACACTGAAGCTTTCTTT. It codes for CASSPPGLMNTEAFF.

This clonotype has only one observation. The chain uses TRBV4-1 and TRBJ2-7; maybe TRBD2 (6 bases). Per germline, CDR1 MGHRA and CDR2 YSYEKL. The CDR3 runs 16 residues. V dropped 2 bases and J dropped 2 bases, with 16 bases sitting between them. CDR3 sequence (DNA): TGCGCCAGCAGCCAAAATAGCAACTCGGGGGCCTACGAGCAGTACTTC. Translation gives CASSQNSNSGAYEQYF.

The chain joins TRBV9 to TRBJ1-4; D perhaps matches TRBD1 (6 bases). The CDR3 is 15 residues long. Germline CDR1 reads SGDLS; CDR2 reads YYNGEE. V lost 2 bases, J lost 3 bases, and 11 bases lay in between. CDR3 sequence reads: CASSVDRGPNEKLFF. The CDR3 DNA sequence: TGTGCCAGCAGCGTGGACAGAGGCCCTAATGAAAAACTGTTTTTT.

This clonotype showed up just a few times. The V gene is TRBV7-9, the J gene TRBJ2-3, with D possibly being TRBD1 (6 bases). This CDR3 contains 15 residues. Trimming cost V 2 bases and J 6 bases, with 15 bases left between them. The germline gives CDR1 SEHNR, CDR2 FQNEAQ (reference sequence). CDR3 protein: CASSLSTGRADTQYF. Here the CDR3 DNA reads TGTGCCAGCAGCTTATCCACAGGGCGTGCGGATACGCAGTATTTT.

This chain connects TRBV12-3 or TRBV12-4 to TRBJ1-1; D unclear. The V and J ends lost 6 bases and 1 base respectively, with 9 bases between them. The CDR3 is 13 amino acids. DNA of the CDR3: TGTGCCAGCAGGGATAACAGGAACACTGAAGCTTTCTTT. It specifies CASRDNRNTEAFF.

This clonotype appeared a few times. This chain connects TRBV7-2 to TRBJ2-1; D unresolved. Germline values: CDR1 SGHTA, CDR2 FQGNSA. This CDR3 has 12 amino acids. Trimming pared 1 base from V and 15 bases from J, leaving 13 bases between. In DNA form, the CDR3 reads TGTGCCAGCAGCTTAGACGCGCGCTGGGGGTTCTTC. Translating gives CASSLDARWGFF.

The J gene is TRBJ2-1, the V gene TRBV4-1, with D tentatively TRBD1 or TRBD2 (5 bases each). The CDR3 length is 17 residues. Trimming removed 0 bases at V and 7 bases at J, with 19 bases between. CDR1 and CDR2 from the germline V gene are MGHRA and YSYEKL. The chain's CDR3 is CASSQEAGGAGPNEQFF. The CDR3 DNA sequence: TGCGCCAGCAGCCAAGAGGCGGGTGGGGCAGGACCTAATGAGCAGTTCTTC.

The sample holds a few counts of this clonotype. V usage is TRBV20-1 and J usage is TRBJ1-1; tentative D call: TRBD1 (6 bases). The CDR3 is 12 amino acids. CDR1 DFQATT and CDR2 SNEGSKA come from the germline V gene (reference sequence). Trimming removed 4 bases at V and 5 bases at J, with 11 bases between. The CDR3 loop reads CSAKGGETEAFF. CDR3 DNA sequence: TGCAGTGCTAAGGGGGGCGAGACTGAAGCTTTCTTT.

The rearrangement joins TRBV3-1 to TRBJ2-4; a possible D gene is TRBD2 (6 bases). CDR1 LGHDT and CDR2 YNNKEL come from the germline V gene (reference sequence). The CDR3 is 12 residues long. Trimming cost V 0 bases and J 15 bases, with 12 bases left between them. CDR3 region: CASSQEGRTGYF. The CDR3 DNA follows: TGTGCCAGCAGCCAAGAAGGGAGGACGGGGTACTTC.

This clonotype was counted a few times. The V call is TRBV6-2 or TRBV6-3, the J call TRBJ2-5; no clear D. Germline V CDR1 and CDR2: MNHEY, SVGEGT. The germline V and J ends were trimmed by 5 bases and 5 bases, with 15 bases remaining between them. CDR3 length: 14 residues. The DNA for the CDR3 is TGTGCCAGCAGTCCATCTGGACCCCGGGAGACCCAGTACTTC. Protein product: CASSPSGPRETQYF.